This T cell receptor beta chain was found in a study of regulatory T cells in long-lasting Graves disease. Broader study findings: Reduced TCR diversity was observed in persistent Graves' patients versus newly diagnosed patients. TRBV28, TRBJ1-2 and TRBJ2-5 were segments that persistent disease favored.

Stated time point: persistent/refractory GD, antithyroid drugs over 5 years with positive TRAb. The authors made the TCR library using RNA they extracted from PBMCs. Under American Thyroid Association guidelines, Graves' disease was diagnosed. Patient provenance is recorded as an endocrinology department in Xi'an, China. Construction of the TCR beta libraries employed iRepertoire HTBI primers in conjunction with Arm-PCR of CDR3 regions. In TCRdb, the multiplex PCR reads were re-called with MiXCR into one record per CDR3 protein. The sample lists fewer than 400,000 distinct CDR3 sequences, less than 25% occurring once. In the case of this clonotype: Its antigen is unknown.

In germline, CDR1 is SGHVS, CDR2 FQNEAQ. Trimming stripped 4 bases from V and 11 bases from J, with 21 bases between. CDR3 length equals 15 residues. The TCR was taken from a female donor with Graves disease. V usage is TRBV7-8 and J usage is TRBJ2-1, with D maybe TRBD2 (6 bases). The sequencing used peripheral blood mononuclear cells (PBMCs), collected when the disease was refractory, from a patient treated with antithyroid drugs. The CDR3 coding sequence is TGTGCCAGCAGCTCTGGGACTCACTCAGAAGGGAAGCAGTTCTTC. Translation: CASSSGTHSEGKQFF.